These 17 T cell receptor beta chains originate from one sample sequenced in a study of cytomegalovirus exposure and HLA in healthy donors. PCR employed 60 Vbeta and 13 Jbeta primers. Repertoires were generated with immunoSEQ multiplex PCR, while TCRdb's copy carries only in-frame clones and drops some. This sample has tens of thousands of clones; 70% to 90% occur once, and the top ten carry around 10%. The sample comprised PBMCs. Receptors were obtained from a woman aged 40 to 50 in good health and CMV-seropositive.

This chain links TRBV28 with TRBJ1-5, with D hard to call. V gave up 8 bases and J gave up 7 bases, with 15 bases separating them. This CDR3 has 13 residues. The germline V gene has CDR1 MDHEN and CDR2 SYDVKM. The CDR3 nucleotides read TGTGCCAGCCGTGAGGGATCCGGCCAGCCCCAGCATTTT. Translated: CASREGSGQPQHF.

The V and J genes are TRBV11-3 and TRBJ2-3, with 9 bases lining up with TRBD2. Germline assignment: CDR1 SGHNT and CDR2 YENEEA. The CDR3 runs to 15 residues. V shed 3 bases and J 3 bases; nucleotides not matched to a gene: 4. The CDR3, as DNA: TGTGCCAGCAGCTTCGGGACTAGCATGACAGATACGCAGTATTTT. Translating gives CASSFGTSMTDTQYF. Filled out from reference TRBV11-3 and TRBJ2-3, the complete variable domain reads EAGVVQSPRYKIIEKKQPVAFWCNPISGHNTLYWYLQNLGQGPELLIRYENEEAVDDSQLPKDRFSAERLKGVDSTLKIQPAELGDSAVYLCASSFGTSMTDTQYFGPGTRLTVL.

This clone was counted a few times. The rearrangement links TRBV4-1 to TRBJ1-1; D call uncertain. The germline V and J ends were trimmed by 6 bases and 0 bases, with 17 bases remaining between them. Germline CDR1 reads MGHRA; CDR2 reads YSYEKL. This CDR3 is built from 16 residues. CDR3 region: CASRLEGTVMNTEAFF. The CDR3 bases are TGCGCCAGCAGACTAGAGGGAACAGTAATGAACACTGAAGCTTTCTTT.

The chain combines TRBV28 with TRBJ2-7; 8 bases map to TRBD1. Germline CDR1 MDHEN, CDR2 SYDVKM. V lost 7 bases, J lost 6 bases, and 11 bases stayed unmatched. The CDR3 is made up of 14 amino acids. DNA for the CDR3: TGTGCCAGCACCCCGACAGGGGCGGCGGCCGAGCAGTACTTC. It specifies CASTPTGAAAEQYF.

The rearrangement joins TRBV5-1 to TRBJ2-7, with 7 bases that match TRBD1. The V gene end was trimmed by 3 bases and the J gene end by 6 bases; junction bases not matched to a gene: 9. This CDR3 contains 14 residues. Germline CDR1 SGHRS, CDR2 YFSETQ. DNA for the CDR3: TGCGCCAGCAGCTCTCTTCGGACAGGCCCCGAGCAGTACTTC. Translated, it gives CASSSLRTGPEQYF.

The chain employs TRBV11-3 and TRBJ2-1; 7 positions agree with TRBD2. V lost 0 bases and J lost 0; bases outside the gene matches: 8. The CDR3 totals 18 residues. The germline V gene has CDR1 SGHNT and CDR2 YENEEA. The CDR3 sequence: CASSLEQGGSSSYNEQFF. CDR3 in DNA: TGTGCCAGCAGCTTAGAGCAGGGAGGGTCAAGCTCCTACAATGAGCAGTTCTTC.

V and J are TRBV18 and TRBJ1-1; possibly TRBD1 for D (5 bases). Germline assignment: CDR1 KGHSH and CDR2 LQKENI. The V gene lost 6 bases and the J gene lost 7 bases, with 15 bases spanning the gap. CDR3 length: 13 residues. CDR3 residues: CASSRTGTSEAFF. The CDR3 bases are TGTGCCAGCTCGAGGACCGGGACTAGTGAAGCTTTCTTT. Full variable domain (outside the CDR3, taken from reference TRBV18 and TRBJ1-1): NAGVMQNPRHLVRRRGQEARLRCSPMKGHSHVYWYRQLPEEGLKFMVYLQKENIIDESGMPKERFSAEFPKEGPSILRIQQVVRGDSAAYFCASSRTGTSEAFFGQGTRLTVV.

This clone was found a few times. This rearrangement joins TRBV27 to TRBJ1-1; 10 positions match TRBD1. CDR3 length: 18 residues. Germline assignment: CDR1 MNHEY and CDR2 SMNVEV (reference sequence). Trimming took 0 bases from V and 4 from J; bases not matched to a gene: 11. The CDR3 DNA reads as TGTGCCAGCAGTTTATCGACGTTTGGGGGACAGGGGACCACTGAAGCTTTCTTT. Amino acids: CASSLSTFGGQGTTEAFF.

This rearrangement joins TRBV19 to TRBJ2-5; D is perhaps TRBD1 (6 bases). Trimming shortened V by 7 bases and J by 3 bases, and 12 bases separated the two germline ends. The CDR3 consists of 13 residues. CDR1 and CDR2 (germline): LNHDA, SQIVND (reference sequence). CDR3 nucleotide sequence: TGTGCCAGTACTGTAACAGGGAAAGAGACCCAGTACTTC. Translating it yields CASTVTGKETQYF.

DNA for the CDR3: TGTGCCAGCAGTTCACAGGGCCCTAACACTGAAGCTTTCTTT. Its translation is CASSSQGPNTEAFF. The chain combines TRBV2 with TRBJ1-1; tentative D call: TRBD1 (6 bases). The germline V gene has CDR1 SNHLY and CDR2 FYNNEI. Trimming shortened V by 5 bases and J by 2 bases, and 12 bases separated the two germline ends. The CDR3 sequence is 14 residues long.

This clone was counted only a few times. This chain uses TRBV9 with TRBJ2-1; D is undetermined. V was trimmed by 0 bases and J by 1 base, leaving 14 bases between them. This CDR3 is 17 amino acids long. CDR1 and CDR2 (germline): SGDLS, YYNGEE. The CDR3: CASSVALGAVSYNEQFF. The CDR3 DNA reads TGTGCCAGCAGCGTAGCGCTGGGCGCAGTTTCCTACAATGAGCAGTTCTTC.

The chain joins TRBV4-1 to TRBJ1-2; 8 bases match TRBD1. The junction had 8 bases not matched to a gene; V was cut back by 3 bases and J by 8 bases. The V gene's germline CDR1 is MGHRA and CDR2 YSYEKL. The length of the CDR3 is 14 residues. This CDR3 is CASSHPRTGPGYTF. In DNA form, the CDR3 reads TGCGCCAGCAGCCATCCTAGGACAGGGCCCGGCTACACCTTC.

The rearrangement joins TRBV5-1 to TRBJ2-2; D gene uncertain. The CDR3 length is 14 residues. Germline CDR1 is SGHRS and CDR2 is YFSETQ. Trimming pared 0 bases from V and 2 bases from J, leaving 5 bases between. Written as DNA, the CDR3 is TGCGCCAGCAGCTTGGACAGAAACACCGGGGAGCTGTTTTTT. Translating gives CASSLDRNTGELFF.

The V and J genes are TRBV5-1 and TRBJ2-1; the D gene is possibly TRBD2 (5 bases). Germline V gene sequence: CDR1 SGHRS, CDR2 YFSETQ. This CDR3 has 14 amino acids. V was shortened by 3 bases and J by 5 bases, with 12 bases between the two germline ends. Written as DNA, the CDR3 is TGCGCCAGCAGCTCGAGGGATTGGGACAATGAGCAGTTCTTC. This translates into CASSSRDWDNEQFF.

The chain carries TRBV4-2 and TRBJ2-2; 10 positions agree with TRBD2. This CDR3 comprises 16 residues. J lost 3 bases, V lost 1 base, and 2 bases had no gene match. Per germline, CDR1 LGHNA and CDR2 YNFKEQ. In nucleotides, the CDR3 is TGTGCCAGCAGCCAAGGAGCGGGGGGGCACACCGGGGAGCTGTTTTTT. Translated: CASSQGAGGHTGELFF.

The rearrangement links TRBV10-2 to TRBJ2-3; D unclear. The germline CDR1 and CDR2 sequences are WSHSY and SAAADI. The CDR3 consists of 14 residues. V gave up 3 bases and J gave up 3 bases, with 10 bases separating them. The CDR3 DNA reads TGCGCCAGCAGTGATGCAGCGTTTACAGATACGCAGTATTTT. It is translated as CASSDAAFTDTQYF.

The V and J genes are TRBV6-6 and TRBJ1-2; tentative D call: TRBD1 (5 bases). This CDR3 spans 12 amino acids. CDR1 and CDR2 (germline): MNHNY, SVGAGI (reference sequence). V was shortened by 4 bases and J by 8 bases, with 11 bases between the two germline ends. The CDR3 loop reads CASSSSQVGYTF. In DNA, the CDR3 is TGTGCCAGCAGTTCTTCACAGGTCGGCTACACCTTC.